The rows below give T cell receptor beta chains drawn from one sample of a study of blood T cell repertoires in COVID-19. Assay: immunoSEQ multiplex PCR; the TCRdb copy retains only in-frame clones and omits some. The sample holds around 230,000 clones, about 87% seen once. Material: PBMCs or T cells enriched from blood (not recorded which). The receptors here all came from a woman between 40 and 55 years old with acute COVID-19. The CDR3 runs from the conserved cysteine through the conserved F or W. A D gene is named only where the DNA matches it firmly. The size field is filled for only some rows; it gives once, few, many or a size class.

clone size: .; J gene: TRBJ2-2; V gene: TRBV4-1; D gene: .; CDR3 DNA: TGCGCCAGCAGCCGGGAGGAAGGGGTTAGCACCGGGGAGCTGTTTTTT; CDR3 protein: CASSREEGVSTGELFF
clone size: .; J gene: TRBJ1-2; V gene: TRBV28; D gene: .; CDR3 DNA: TGTGCCAGCAGTTTCCGGGGGACTGGCGGCTACACCTTC; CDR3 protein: CASSFRGTGGYTF
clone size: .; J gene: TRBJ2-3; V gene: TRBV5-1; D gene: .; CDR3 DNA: TGCGCCAGCAGCCCCCCCGGTGGAGCAACAGATACGCAGTATTTT; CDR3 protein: CASSPPGGATDTQYF
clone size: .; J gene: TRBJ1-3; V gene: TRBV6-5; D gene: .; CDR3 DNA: TGTGCCAGCGGGGACAATTCTGGAAACACCATATATTTT; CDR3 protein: CASGDNSGNTIYF
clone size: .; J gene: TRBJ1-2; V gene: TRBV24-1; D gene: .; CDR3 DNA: TGTGCCAACCGGGACTTTTTCTATGGCTACACCTTC; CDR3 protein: CANRDFFYGYTF
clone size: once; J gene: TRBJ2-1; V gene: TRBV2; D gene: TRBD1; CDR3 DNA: TGTGCCAGCAGTCTAAAGGGACAGGCCTCCTACAATGAGCAGTTCTTC; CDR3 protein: CASSLKGQASYNEQFF
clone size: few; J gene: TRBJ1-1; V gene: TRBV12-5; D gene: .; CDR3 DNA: TGTGCTAGTTCCCTCCTACAGGGTAACACTGAAGCTTTCTTT; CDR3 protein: CASSLLQGNTEAFF
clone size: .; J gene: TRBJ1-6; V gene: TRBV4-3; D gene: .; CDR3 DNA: TGCGCCAGCAGCCGACAGGCAGGGTATAGTTCACCCCTCCACTTT; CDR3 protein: CASSRQAGYSSPLHF
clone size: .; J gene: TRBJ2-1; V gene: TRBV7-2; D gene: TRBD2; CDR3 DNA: TGTGCCAGCAGCTTAGGAGCCAGCGGGGGAGTACCCAATGAGCAGTTCTTC; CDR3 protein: CASSLGASGGVPNEQFF
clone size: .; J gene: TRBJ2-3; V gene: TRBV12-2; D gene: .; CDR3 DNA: TGTGCAAGTCGCTTAAGTCACGGTTCTCGCACAGATACGCAGTATTTT; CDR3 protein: CASRLSHGSRTDTQYF
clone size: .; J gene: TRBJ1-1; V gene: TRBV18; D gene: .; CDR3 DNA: TGTGCCAGCTCACCAACAACAGGGAATTTCGCTGAAGCTTTCTTT; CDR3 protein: CASSPTTGNFAEAFF
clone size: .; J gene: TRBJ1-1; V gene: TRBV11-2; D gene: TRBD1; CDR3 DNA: TGTGCCAGCAGCTTAGAAGGGGGCGCTTTAGACACTGAAGCTTTCTTT; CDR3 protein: CASSLEGGALDTEAFF
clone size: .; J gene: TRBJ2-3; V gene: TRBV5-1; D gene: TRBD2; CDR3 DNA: TGCGCCAGCAGCCCCCTAGCGGGGGCCGGCGATACGCAGTATTTT; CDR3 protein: CASSPLAGAGDTQYF
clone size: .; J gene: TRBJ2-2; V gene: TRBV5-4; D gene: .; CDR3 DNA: TGTGCCAGCAGCTTGGCAGGGGCCCTCCCAAACACCGGGGAGCTGTTTTTT; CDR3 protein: CASSLAGALPNTGELFF
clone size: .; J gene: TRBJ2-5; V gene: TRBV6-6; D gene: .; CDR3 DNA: TGTGCCAGCAGAGGTTTCCGGGACTCACCGCAGTACTTC; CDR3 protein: CASRGFRDSPQYF
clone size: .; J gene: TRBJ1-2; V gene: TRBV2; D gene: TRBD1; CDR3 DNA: TGTGCCAGCAGAAACGCCGGGACAGGGATATATGGCTACACCTTC; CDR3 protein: CASRNAGTGIYGYTF
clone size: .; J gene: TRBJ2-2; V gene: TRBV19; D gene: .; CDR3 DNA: TGTGCCAGTAGTATAGGTAGCGGCCATAACACCGGGGAGCTGTTTTTT; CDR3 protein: CASSIGSGHNTGELFF
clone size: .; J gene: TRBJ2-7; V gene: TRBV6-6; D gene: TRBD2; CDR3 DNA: TGTGCCAGCAGTTACCCCCTCGGACTAGCCGGTGAGCAGTACTTC; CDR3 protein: CASSYPLGLAGEQYF
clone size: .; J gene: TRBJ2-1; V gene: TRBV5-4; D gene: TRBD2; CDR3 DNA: TGTGCCAGCAGCTTCGGACTCGCGGGAGATACCTACAATGAGCAGTTCTTC; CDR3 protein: CASSFGLAGDTYNEQFF
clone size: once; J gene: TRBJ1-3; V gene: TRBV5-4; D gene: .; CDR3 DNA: TGTGCCAGCAGCTCCACCTTTGGGACCCAGGGGCGCTCTGGAAACACCATATATTTT; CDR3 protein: CASSSTFGTQGRSGNTIYF
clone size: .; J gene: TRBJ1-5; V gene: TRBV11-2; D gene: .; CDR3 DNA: TGTGCCAGCAGCTTAGAGAGCGTGGGTCAGCCCCAGCATTTT; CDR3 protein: CASSLESVGQPQHF
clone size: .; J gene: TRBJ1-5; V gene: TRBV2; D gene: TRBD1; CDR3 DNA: TGTGCCAGCAGGGGACAGGGGGTAAGCAATCAGCCCCAGCATTTT; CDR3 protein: CASRGQGVSNQPQHF
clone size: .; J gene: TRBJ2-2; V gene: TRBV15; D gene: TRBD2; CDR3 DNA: TGTGCCACCAGCAGAGACGGTCGCGGGAGGGGGAACACCGGGGAGCTGTTTTTT; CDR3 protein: CATSRDGRGRGNTGELFF
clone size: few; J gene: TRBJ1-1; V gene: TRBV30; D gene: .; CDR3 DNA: TGTGCCTGGAGAAGAGGCCCAAATATGAACACTGAAGCTTTCTTT; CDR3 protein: CAWRRGPNMNTEAFF
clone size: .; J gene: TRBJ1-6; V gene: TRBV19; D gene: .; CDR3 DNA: TGTGCCAGTAGGTCGGGTTTTGAGGTCCATAATTCACCCCTCCACTTT; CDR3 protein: CASRSGFEVHNSPLHF
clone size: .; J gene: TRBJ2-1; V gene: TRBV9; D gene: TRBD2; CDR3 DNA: TGTGCCAGCAGCGTGGAAGGACTAGCGGTAGGTGAGCAGTTCTTC; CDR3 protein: CASSVEGLAVGEQFF
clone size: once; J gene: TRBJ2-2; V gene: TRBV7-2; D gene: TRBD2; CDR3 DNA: TGTGCCAGCAGCTTAGCTAGCGGGGGGCTAAACACCGGGGAGCTGTTTTTT; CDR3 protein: CASSLASGGLNTGELFF
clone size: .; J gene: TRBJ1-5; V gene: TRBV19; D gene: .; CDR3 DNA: TGTGCCAGTAGTATAAAGGCAGGGCCCGAGCCCCAGCATTTT; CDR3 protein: CASSIKAGPEPQHF
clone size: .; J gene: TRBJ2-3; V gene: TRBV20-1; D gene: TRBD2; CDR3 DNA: TGCAGTGCTAGTCGGACTAGCGGGGGGACAGATACGCAGTATTTT; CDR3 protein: CSASRTSGGTDTQYF
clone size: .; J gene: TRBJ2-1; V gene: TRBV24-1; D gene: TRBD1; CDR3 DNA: TGTGCCACCAGTGATGGGACAGGGGGCCCAAGCTCCTACAATGAGCAGTTCTTC; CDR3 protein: CATSDGTGGPSSYNEQFF
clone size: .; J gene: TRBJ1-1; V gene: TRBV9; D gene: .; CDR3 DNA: TGTGCCAGCACATCCATCACTGAAGCTTTCTTT; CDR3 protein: CASTSITEAFF
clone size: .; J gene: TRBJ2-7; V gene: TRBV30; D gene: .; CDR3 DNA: TGTGCCTGGAGTAGGCAGGTCAACAACGAGCAGTACTTC; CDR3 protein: CAWSRQVNNEQYF
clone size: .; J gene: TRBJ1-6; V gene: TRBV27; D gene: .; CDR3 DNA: TGTGCCAGCAGGGACCGGGCAGGGATTCCTAATTCACCCCTCCACTTT; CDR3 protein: CASRDRAGIPNSPLHF
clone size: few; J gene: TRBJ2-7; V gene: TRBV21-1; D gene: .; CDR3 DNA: TGTGCCAGCACCAAGGAGCACCGGCGGCTCTCGGGGGACCACGAGCAGTACTTC; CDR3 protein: CASTKEHRRLSGDHEQYF
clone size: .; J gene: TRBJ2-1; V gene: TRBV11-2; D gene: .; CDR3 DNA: TGTGCCAGCAGCTTAGATCTTGGCGGGTCGGGGTACAATGAGCAGTTCTTC; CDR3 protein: CASSLDLGGSGYNEQFF
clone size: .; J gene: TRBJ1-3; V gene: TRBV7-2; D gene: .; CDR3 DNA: TGTGCCAGCAGTCCCAGCGGGGCTTTCTCTGGAAACACCATATATTTT; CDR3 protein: CASSPSGAFSGNTIYF
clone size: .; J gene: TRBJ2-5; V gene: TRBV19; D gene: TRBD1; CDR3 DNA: TGTGCCAGTAGACCTTCGGGACAGGTGTACGAGACCCAGTACTTC; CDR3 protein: CASRPSGQVYETQYF
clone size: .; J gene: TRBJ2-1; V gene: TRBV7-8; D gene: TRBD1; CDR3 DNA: TGTGCCAGCAGCTTGTCCCCCGGGACAGAGAGGTTCTTC; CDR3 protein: CASSLSPGTERFF
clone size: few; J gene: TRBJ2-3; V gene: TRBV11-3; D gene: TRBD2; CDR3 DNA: TGTGCCAGCAGTCAAGGGACTAGACCAACAGATACGCAGTATTTT; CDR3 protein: CASSQGTRPTDTQYF
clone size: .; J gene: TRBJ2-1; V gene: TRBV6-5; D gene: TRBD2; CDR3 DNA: TGTGCCAGCAGCTACGAGACTAGCGGGAGGGCCGGTGAGCAGTTCTTC; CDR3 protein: CASSYETSGRAGEQFF
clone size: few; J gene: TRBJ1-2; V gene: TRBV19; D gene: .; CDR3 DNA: TGTGCCAGTAGACCCGGACAGAGGGATCACTATGGCTACACCTTC; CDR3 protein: CASRPGQRDHYGYTF
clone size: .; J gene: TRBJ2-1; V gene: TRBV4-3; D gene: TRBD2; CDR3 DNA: TGCGCCAGCAGCCCGCAACCGGGACTAGCCCAGAGCAATGAGCAGTTCTTC; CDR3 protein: CASSPQPGLAQSNEQFF